The T cell receptor (beta chain) under discussion was sequenced for a study of human T cells and chemical hapten exposure. CDR1 LNHNV and CDR2 YYDKDF come from the germline V gene (reference sequence). The CDR3 is 12 residues long. Trimming pared 5 bases from V and 4 bases from J, leaving 8 bases between. Time point here: patch test 1, 2 weeks after DPC sensitization. Described treatment: therapeutic diphenylcyclopropenone sensitization with weekly scalp DPC. TCRdb re-derived calls from the RACE reads in MiXCR, one entry per CDR3 protein. The sample holds tens of thousands of distinct CDR3 sequences, about 10% seen once.

The chain links TRBV15 to TRBJ2-5; D is uncertain. The sequence derives from a man aged 35-49 years with alopecia areata. Some clones in this sample may be carry-over from other donors' samples. Material: whole blood, obtained in connection with sensitization to the hapten diphenylcyclopropenone (DPC). The CDR3: CATSHFTETQYF. CDR3 bases: TGTGCCACCAGCCACTTTACAGAGACCCAGTACTTC.